The rows below give T cell receptor beta chains drawn from one sample of a study of T cells expressing NK-cell markers. TCRdb reprocessed the 5' RACE reads and reports one entry per CDR3 protein, with no DNA. The table lists some 440,000 distinct CDR3 sequences. The sample taken for sequencing was blood T cells: a sorted CD56 or NKG2C T cell subset, CD4+ or CD8+ T cells, or bulk PBMC T cells (not recorded which). Source of these receptors: a woman aged 45-65 years in good health. Both conserved end residues are part of each CDR3.

TRBV24-1,TRBJ2-3,CATAKTSGFTDTQYF
TRBV5-1,TRBJ2-7,CASSGTSGRFDEQYF
TRBV5-1,TRBJ2-2,CASSSMRGVRNTGELFF
TRBV18,TRBJ2-3,CASSPSGLAGATDTQYF
TRBV4-1,TRBJ2-1,CASSQGPSSSYNEQFF
TRBV4-1,TRBJ2-2,CASSPSKRVGELFF
TRBV7-9,TRBJ2-3,CASSLFRGTDTQYF
TRBV25-1,TRBJ2-2,CASSEIVGQMNTGELFF
TRBV20-1,TRBJ2-2,CSAGTGQATGELFF
TRBV11-2,TRBJ2-7,CASSLAPGTNYEQYF
TRBV6-6,TRBJ2-2,CATQGHPNTGELFF
TRBV5-1,TRBJ2-2,CASSAVPQPQTGELFF
TRBV2,TRBJ2-6,CASLRSSGANVLTF
TRBV4-2,TRBJ2-1,CASSQSGTGTSHEQFF
TRBV12-3/TRBV12-4,TRBJ1-2,CASSYRPLYGYTF
TRBV27,TRBJ2-2,CASSPWTGKTTGELFF
TRBV10-3,TRBJ2-2,CAIRRDYLTGELFF
TRBV5-1,TRBJ2-3,CASNKRGSQARDRPSDTQYF
TRBV30,TRBJ2-1,CAWISLFVNEQFF
TRBV7-2,TRBJ1-2,CASSLNRGSNYGYTF
TRBV9,TRBJ1-2,CASSADLTGGGYTF
TRBV6-5,TRBJ2-6,CASSSSGGRPSGANVLTF
TRBV25-1,TRBJ1-4,CASSQRINEKLFF
TRBV20-1,TRBJ2-7,CSAQAGGKQYF
TRBV6-5,TRBJ2-5,CASTQLAGGLRETQYF
TRBV6-2/TRBV6-3,TRBJ2-7,CASRNPAGRYEQYF
TRBV18,TRBJ1-6,CASSPAGLGNNSPLHF
TRBV5-6,TRBJ1-6,CASSPIRDSGNSPLHF
TRBV9,TRBJ1-2,CASSAQMGSNYGYTF
TRBV4-1,TRBJ2-7,CASSQAPFYEQYF
TRBV6-2/TRBV6-3,TRBJ2-7,CASSYRQGNYEQYF
TRBV7-9,TRBJ2-3,CASSLGLDGTSTDTQYF
TRBV7-9,TRBJ2-7,CASSYPTSGSSYEQYF
TRBV5-6,TRBJ2-1,CASSLRKGGRAIGNEQFF
TRBV10-3,TRBJ2-2,CAISALAGSNTGELFF
TRBV18,TRBJ2-1,CASSPLALSLQNEQFF
TRBV5-5,TRBJ2-5,CASSALRTVQETQYF
TRBV12-3/TRBV12-4,TRBJ1-1,CASSLGTGVTEAFF
TRBV5-1,TRBJ2-1,CASSHGRLAGGSEQFF
TRBV20-1,TRBJ2-3,CSLRQATDTQYF
TRBV5-1,TRBJ2-1,CASTQIEVYSEQFF
TRBV20-1,TRBJ1-2,CSARSGTSLLNYGYTF
TRBV20-1,TRBJ2-3,CSASRASGRMDTQYF
TRBV11-3,TRBJ2-7,CASSLERGQGLSYEQYF
TRBV6-2/TRBV6-3,TRBJ2-1,CASSEKGLAGVYEQFF
TRBV20-1,TRBJ2-1,CSAEDTGQGFEQFF
TRBV12-3/TRBV12-4,TRBJ2-7,CASSTGQGSYYEQYF